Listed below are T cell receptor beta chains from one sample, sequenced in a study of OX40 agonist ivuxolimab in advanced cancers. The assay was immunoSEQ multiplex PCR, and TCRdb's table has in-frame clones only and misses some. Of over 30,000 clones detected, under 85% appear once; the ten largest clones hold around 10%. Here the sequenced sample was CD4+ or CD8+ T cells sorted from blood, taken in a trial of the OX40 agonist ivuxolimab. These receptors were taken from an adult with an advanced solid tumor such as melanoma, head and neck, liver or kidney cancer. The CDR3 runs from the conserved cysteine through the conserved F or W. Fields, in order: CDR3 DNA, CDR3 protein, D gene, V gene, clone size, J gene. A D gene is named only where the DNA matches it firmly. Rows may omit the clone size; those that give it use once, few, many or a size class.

TGCGCCAGCAGTGAATCCGGGGCGGCTAATGAAAAACTGTTTTTT CASSESGAANEKLFF . TRBV10-2 . TRBJ1-4
TGTGCCAGCAGCTTAGGGACAGGGGTTGAGACTGAAGCTTTCTTT CASSLGTGVETEAFF TRBD1 TRBV7-9 . TRBJ1-1
TGTGCTAGTGGGGGGACAGGGACGGGTGCCTACGAGCAGTACTTC CASGGTGTGAYEQYF TRBD1 TRBV12-5 . TRBJ2-7
TGTGCCAGTCTCCCCATAGGACAGGGTCGGAGCACAGATACGCAGTATTTT CASLPIGQGRSTDTQYF TRBD1 TRBV4-2 . TRBJ2-3
TGTGCCAGCAGTGGAGGGAGGAACACCGGGGAGCTGTTTTTT CASSGGRNTGELFF . TRBV2 . TRBJ2-2
TGTGCCAGCAGCCAAGATACCCCTAGGCTAGCTAATGAAAAACTGTTTTTT CASSQDTPRLANEKLFF . TRBV14 . TRBJ1-4
TGTGCCAGCAGTCCACGGACAGGGGGTGTTGAAAAACTGTTTTTT CASSPRTGGVEKLFF TRBD1 TRBV7-9 once TRBJ1-4
TGTGCCTGGGGGCGCAGAAACACCATATATTTT CAWGRRNTIYF . TRBV30 . TRBJ1-3
TGTGCCAGTAGTGCGGGGACAGTCTACTATGGCTACACCTTC CASSAGTVYYGYTF TRBD1 TRBV19 . TRBJ1-2
TGTGCCAGCAGTTTTAAAGGTGAAGCTTTCTTT CASSFKGEAFF . TRBV27 . TRBJ1-1
TGCGCCAGCCGGCAAGAGGACAGGCCGTACAATGAGCAGTTCTTC CASRQEDRPYNEQFF TRBD1 TRBV4-1 . TRBJ2-1
TGCGCCAGCAGCCCCTTGGGAGCAAACACTGAAGCTTTCTTT CASSPLGANTEAFF . TRBV5-1 . TRBJ1-1
TGTGCCAGCAGCTTAGCCGGCAACTCTGGAAACACCATATATTTT CASSLAGNSGNTIYF . TRBV11-1 . TRBJ1-3
TGCGCCAGCAGCGACCACAGGGGGCCCTACGAGCAGTACTTC CASSDHRGPYEQYF TRBD1 TRBV4-1 few TRBJ2-7
TGTGCCAGCAGCGTGGGTACTAGCGGGGGGCCGGAGGAGACCCAGTACTTC CASSVGTSGGPEETQYF TRBD2 TRBV9 . TRBJ2-5
TGCGCCAGCAGCCCCACCCCCGGGACAGGGGGAACAGATACGCAGTATTTT CASSPTPGTGGTDTQYF TRBD1 TRBV4-1 . TRBJ2-3
TGCGCCAGCAGTGAGTTCCAAGGTCGTGAAGCTTTCTTT CASSEFQGREAFF . TRBV10-2 . TRBJ1-1
TGTGCCAGCAGCTTAGCGCAGGGCAGGAGCTCCTACAATGAGCAGTTCTTC CASSLAQGRSSYNEQFF . TRBV7-2 . TRBJ2-1
TGTGCCAGCACCAGATCCGGGAGCCCCACTGAAGCTTTCTTT CASTRSGSPTEAFF . TRBV6-5 . TRBJ1-1
TGTGCCAGCAGGGAAGGACAGGGGGGGGGTGAAAAACTGTTTTTT CASREGQGGGEKLFF TRBD1 TRBV2 once TRBJ1-4
TGTGCCAGCAGTTTAGGGTGGGGACAGTGGGAGACCCAGTACTTC CASSLGWGQWETQYF TRBD1 TRBV27 . TRBJ2-5
TGTGCCAGCAGGTCCGCGACAGGGATGGCCGGGGAGCTGTTTTTT CASRSATGMAGELFF TRBD1 TRBV7-9 . TRBJ2-2
TGTGCCAGCAGCATTAGCTCCTCGAGCTCCTACAATGAGCAGTTCTTC CASSISSSSSYNEQFF . TRBV7-6 once TRBJ2-1
TGTGCCAGCAGCACCGCAACAGCGAACACTGAAGCTTTCTTT CASSTATANTEAFF . TRBV7-9 . TRBJ1-1
TGTGCCAGCAGCCCTCCGGACAGACGGATATCCTACGAGCAGTACTTC CASSPPDRRISYEQYF . TRBV7-8 once TRBJ2-7
TGTGCCAGCAGTTCACAGGGCGCCTTTCATGGCTACACCTTC CASSSQGAFHGYTF . TRBV27 . TRBJ1-2
TGTGCCAGCAGCCAATCACAGGGGGCAGGGGGCTACACCTTC CASSQSQGAGGYTF TRBD1 TRBV28 . TRBJ1-2